This TCR beta chain was profiled in a study of T-cell memory formation after mild COVID-19. Study information: Largely, TCR clusters stayed within a single donor.

The CDR3 loop spans 13 amino acids. CDR1 SGDLS and CDR2 YYNGEE come from the germline V gene. The V gene lost 3 bases and the J gene lost 5 bases, with 12 bases spanning the gap. TCRdb processed the 5' RACE reads anew with MiXCR; each CDR3 protein has one entry. The data hold some 450,000 distinct CDR3 sequences, with more than 15% observed a single time. This chain links TRBV9 with TRBJ2-7; D is ambiguous. The TCR originated in a young man who had mild COVID-19 (a few samples of this study predate the infection). Cell type and time point are not known. Sequenced: PBMCs or a T cell subset sorted from them (not recorded which). CDR3: CASSASMVHEQYF. DNA of the CDR3: TGTGCCAGCAGCGCCTCCATGGTGCACGAGCAGTACTTC.